The sequence of this T cell receptor (beta chain) was determined in a study of shared clonotypes between healthy human individuals (dated by TCRdb to 2019 to 2021). A note on the overall study: The cohort comprised a couple of women and a few men aged 18 to 49 years. For each donor, CD4 naive and CD4 memory were each given three plates, CD8 naive was given two plates, and CD8 memory was given one plate. To estimate repertoire size and how much clonotype sharing occurs between individuals, the study deeply sequenced the blood TCR repertoires of about five healthy adults. Libraries were prepared and TCR repertoires were sequenced by different laboratories using diverse techniques, in order to increase sequencing depth and limit assay-specific biases. Between about 0.94 and 8.9 billion PBMCs per donor were obtained by leukapheresis. What the research found in general, with its limitations: Sharing across a handful of donors was observed for approximately 4.6% of naive CD4, 3% to 3.5% of naive CD8, about 2.3% of memory CD4, and around 0.4% of memory CD8 clonotypes. Larger estimated clonotype richness was generally found for naive subsets than for memory subsets. Because the study included a small number of donors, the genetic and exposure-history diversity represented was limited. Sampling was limited to blood, and TCR repertoires in tissue likely differ from TCR repertoires in blood. Based on pairwise subsampling, the degree of clonotype sharing among donors was expected to be affected by sequencing depth. Clonotypes shared by all four sorted-subset donors showed higher generation probabilities than non-shared clonotypes. Incomplete sequencing was indicated by rarefaction of sorted-subset datasets, despite the large sequencing depth.

As regards this clone: Its binding antigen is unknown. Nothing much larger sits one base from this clone, and base qualities are not available.

V gives up 2 bases and J gives up 4 bases, and the segment between their germline ends measures 17 bases. CDR1 and CDR2 are read off the germline V gene as MNHEY and SVGAGI. The CDR3 goes from the cysteine to the phenylalanine over 16 residues. Only the CDR3 DNA stays, 48 bases, in frame from base 1. TCR CDR3 regions were amplified from genomic DNA by multiplex PCR using the deep immunoSEQ assay. Genomic DNA extracted from each cell subset was distributed evenly over all wells of several immunoSEQ 96-well plates, and each plate served as one replicate. For sorted subsets, each replicate PCR was loaded with approximately 200 ng genomic DNA, equivalent to 30,000 or so T cell genomes. Purified libraries were measured with a Qubit 3.0 fluorometer, size-checked on a Bioanalyzer 2100, and measured again with the KAPA Library Quantification kit. Every immunoSEQ 96-well plate was sequenced on a dedicated single-read 150-cycle Illumina NextSeq 550 flow cell. As for the original processing: Because the immunoSEQ output included only junctional sequences and no quality scores, the filtering could not be the same as the filtering used for full-length reads. To assign V/J genes and CDR3, sequences were annotated using PyIR, a Python wrapper for IgBLAST v1.9, with IMGT germline references. Reads with weak V/J assignments (E-value above 1e-6), missing CDR3, stop codons, out-of-frame junctions, or ambiguous translated residues were removed. V3J clonotypes were defined as sequences sharing the same inferred V gene, J gene, and CDR3 amino acid sequence. Percentage overlap between repertoires was calculated by dividing the number of shared unique clonotypes by the size of the smaller repertoire. Richness of each repertoire was evaluated using RTK rarefaction, the Chao1 estimator, and Recon v2.1 estimates of unobserved clonotypes. For all TCRbeta clonotypes obtained by the gDNA method from a few donors, generation probabilities were computed with OLGA. Here the immuneACCESS table is served through TCRdb, limited to in-frame sequences with V and J called. Missing clones are a known gap in these copies; in checked studies unresolved V genes cover under half, and the rest lacks a known reason. That table furnishes V, J and clone size, whereas the DNA furnished D and trimming. The table for this sample lists 2 million to 2.5 million clones; 95% of them were counted only once. Of the sample, more than 0.1% is held by the ten largest clones.

The donors were healthy, HIV-negative adults who had no recently reported acute infections or vaccinations. Only Caucasian adults living in Nashville, Tennessee, USA were represented among the donors. CD4+ T cells were enriched through magnetic negative selection, after which naive cells were positively selected on CD45RA and the remaining negative fraction served as the memory subset. Blood was collected by leukapheresis, and PBMCs were isolated by Ficoll-Histopaque density gradient centrifugation and then cryopreserved in liquid nitrogen vapor phase. Purity and quantity of every magnetically sorted T cell population were checked by analytical flow cytometry. From each sorted fraction, genomic DNA was isolated and quantified by UV absorbance on a Nanodrop 2000c.

The TCR sequence derives from a man younger than 30 in good health. The chain employs TRBV6-5 and TRBJ1-1; matching of 5 bases hints at TRBD1 as the D gene. The sample consisted of naive CD4+ T cells sorted from blood. The cell subset or site label, as the study defines it: CD45RA+ positively selected. The DNA sequence is as follows: TGTGCCAGCAGTTACAGGTTGGGAAGGGGAGTCACTGAAGCTTTCTTT. Protein translation: CASSYRLGRGVTEAFF.